A single sample is the source of the 20 T cell receptor beta chains below, sequenced in a study of blood T cells in healthy people across ages. Next came a second PCR, run for 7 to 11 cycles, which used a sample-barcoded 5' primer along with a J-beta primer mix. One entry per CDR3 protein, called by TCRdb with MiXCR from the 5' RACE reads. Here the sample spans hundreds of thousands of distinct CDR3 sequences, about 28% being singletons. The sample consisted of blood. The receptors were sampled from an elderly woman in good health.

For this clonotype: The conserved closing phenylalanine or tryptophan is absent in this CDR3, likely reflecting a read error. The chain has TRBV12-3 or TRBV12-4 and TRBJ2-7; D not certain. V was shortened by 5 bases and J by 7 bases, with 15 bases between the two germline ends. CDR3 size: 13 residues. CDR3: CASSSSAAGEQYC. The DNA for the CDR3 is TGTGCCAGCAGTAGCTCCGCCGCAGGTGAGCAGTACTGC.

Comments on this clonotype: One end of the junction varies from germline; a read error may be responsible. The chain couples TRBV4-1 to TRBJ1-2; maybe TRBD1 (6 bases). Germline V gene sequence: CDR1 MGHRA, CDR2 YSYEKL. The CDR3 covers 15 residues. The chain's CDR3 is CASSQVSTGLYGYIF. CDR3 coding DNA: TGCGCCAGCAGCCAAGTTTCGACAGGACTCTATGGCTACATCTTC.

The sample holds many counts of this clonotype. The gene calls are TRBV27 and TRBJ2-5; 7 bases agree with TRBD1. Germline-derived CDR1 and CDR2 are MNHEY and SMNVEV (reference sequence). CDR3 size: 15 residues. V lost 2 bases and J lost 1; bases outside the gene matches: 4. CDR3 loop: CASSLNRGRQETQYF. CDR3 DNA sequence: TGTGCCAGCAGTTTAAACAGGGGACGCCAAGAGACCCAGTACTTC.

For this clonotype: A clone one base away is much larger, so this may be a read error. J is TRBJ2-2 and V is TRBV4-3, with D tentatively TRBD2 (5 bases). In germline, CDR1 is LGHNA, CDR2 YSLEER. The CDR3 contains 13 residues. The CDR3 DNA reads TGCGCCAGCAGCCATCAGAGAGCCGGGGAGCCGTTTTTT. As protein: CASSHQRAGEPFF.

This clonotype was recorded a few times. The CDR3 DNA reads as TGCGCCAGCAGCCAGCGGATGAACACTGAAGCTTTCTTT. Translated: CASSQRMNTEAFF. This sequence joins TRBV4-3 and TRBJ1-1; D is unresolved. This CDR3 has 13 amino acids. Germline CDR1 is LGHNA and CDR2 is YSLEER. V lost 3 bases, J lost 0 bases, and 5 bases lay in between.

V usage is TRBV28 and J usage is TRBJ2-5; D possibly corresponds to TRBD2 (5 bases). V lost 4 bases, J lost 5 bases, and 17 bases lay in between. The CDR3 covers 15 residues. Germline V gene data show CDR1 as MDHEN and CDR2 as SYDVKM. The CDR3 region is CASSWADLQRETQYF. The CDR3 DNA is TGTGCCAGCAGTTGGGCGGACCTGCAGCGGGAGACCCAGTACTTC.

The V and J genes are TRBV20-1 and TRBJ1-4; no clear D gene. CDR1 DFQATT and CDR2 SNEGSKA come from the germline V gene (reference sequence). This CDR3 comprises 11 residues. V was clipped by 0 bases and J by 10 bases, with 6 bases between them. CDR3 coding DNA: TGCAGTGCTAGAGATCACAGAAAACTGTTTTTT. Residues: CSARDHRKLFF.

This clonotype was seen at least ten times. J is TRBJ2-3 and V is TRBV4-3; 14 nucleotides match TRBD2. CDR1 is LGHNA and CDR2 is YSLEER in the germline V gene. The ends lost 1 base at V and 5 bases at J; junction bases unmatched: 2. This CDR3 comprises 16 residues. The CDR3 spells CASSQGLAGGQDTQYF. CDR3 nucleotide sequence: TGCGCCAGCAGCCAAGGACTAGCGGGGGGGCAAGATACGCAGTATTTT.

The chain employs TRBV29-1 and TRBJ1-5; D unclear. The CDR3 loop spans 14 amino acids. Between the trimmed V and J ends, which lost 1 base and 6 bases, there was a span of 13 bases. Looked up from germline, CDR1 is SQVTM and CDR2 is ANQGSEA. CDR3 residues: CSVEVTPEGQPQHF. The CDR3 region has the DNA TGCAGCGTTGAAGTAACTCCGGAGGGTCAGCCCCAGCATTTT.

There are a few counts of this clonotype. Possible read error: a much larger clone is one base away. CDR3 residues: CASSTGDCSKEYF. DNA for the CDR3: TGTGCCAGCAGCACGGGGGACTGTAGCAAGGAGTACTTC. The chain has TRBV7-9 and TRBJ2-7; D might be TRBD2 (6 bases). The V end lost 5 bases, the J end lost 11 bases, and 19 bases lay between the germline ends. This CDR3 is 13 amino acids long. Germline-derived CDR1 and CDR2 are SEHNR and FQNEAQ (reference sequence).

This clonotype has at least ten counts. The chain recombines TRBV29-1 with TRBJ2-7; a possible D gene is TRBD2 (5 bases). The germline CDR1 and CDR2 sequences are SQVTM and ANQGSEA. Trimming removed 5 bases at V and 6 bases at J, with 14 bases between. The CDR3 is 12 amino acids. Here the CDR3 reads CSVLAKRGEQYF. In DNA, the CDR3 is TGCAGCGTTCTAGCAAAGAGAGGCGAGCAGTACTTC.

This clonotype was counted at least ten times. The chain has TRBV20-1 and TRBJ2-7; D is undetermined. Trimming cost V 0 bases and J 6 bases, with 12 bases left between them. Germline V CDR1 and CDR2: DFQATT, SNEGSKA (reference sequence). The CDR3 consists of 13 residues. The CDR3 sequence: CSARDDLSPEQYF. For the CDR3, the DNA is TGCAGTGCTAGAGATGATTTAAGTCCCGAGCAGTACTTC.

A note on this clonotype: Since a much larger clone is just one base distant, this may be a read error. V is TRBV12-3 or TRBV12-4 and J is TRBJ2-1, with D perhaps given as TRBD1 or TRBD2 (5 bases each). V was clipped by 5 bases and J by 5 bases, with 28 bases between them. This CDR3 is built from 19 residues. The CDR3: CASSPGQSLEGWGNNEQFF. The CDR3 DNA is TGTGCCAGCAGTCCAGGCCAATCCCTTGAGGGGTGGGGGAACAATGAGCAGTTCTTC.

This clonotype was detected ten times or more. The gene calls are TRBV6-2 or TRBV6-3 and TRBJ2-2, with 7 bases fitting TRBD2. Trimming removed 4 bases from V and 1 base from J; junction bases left unmatched: 6. The CDR3 loop spans 16 amino acids. The V gene's germline CDR1 is MNHEY and CDR2 SVGEGT. CDR3 nucleotides: TGTGCCAGCAGTTCAAGACTAGCAGGGAACACCGGGGAGCTGTTTTTT. Protein sequence: CASSSRLAGNTGELFF.

This clonotype was observed a handful of times. For the CDR3, the DNA is TGTGCCAGCAGCGCACCTACCGATGATTGGGAGGGTACGCAGTATTTT. Translating gives CASSAPTDDWEGTQYF. J is TRBJ2-3 and V is TRBV9, with 7 positions matching TRBD2. The CDR3 has 16 amino acids. Germline V gives CDR1 SGDLS, CDR2 YYNGEE. V was clipped by 3 bases and J by 8 bases; unmatched bases: 15.

This clonotype was picked up a small number of times. V is TRBV5-1 and J is TRBJ1-2, with 7 bases lining up with TRBD1. Per germline, CDR1 SGHRS and CDR2 YFSETQ. The CDR3 loop spans 16 amino acids. Trimming took 3 bases from V and 8 from J; bases not matched to a gene: 16. The CDR3 DNA reads as TGCGCCAGCAGCTCCGGAGGGACAGCGACAAAGGGGGGCTACACCTTC. The encoded protein is CASSSGGTATKGGYTF.

The chain has TRBV7-9 and TRBJ2-7; TRBD1 is a possible D gene (5 bases). The CDR3 runs 14 residues. Germline V lookup: CDR1 SEHNR, CDR2 FQNEAQ (reference sequence). V was pared by 0 bases and J by 6 bases, with 12 bases between. Here the CDR3 reads CASSLASRASEQYF. The CDR3 DNA sequence: TGTGCCAGCAGCTTAGCGTCCAGGGCTTCCGAGCAGTACTTC.

This clonotype showed up many times. Written as DNA, the CDR3 is TGTGCCAGCAATCCGACCGGGACAGCCTTAGGTGGCTACACCTTC. Protein sequence: CASNPTGTALGGYTF. The V call is TRBV12-3 or TRBV12-4, the J call TRBJ1-2; TRBD1 aligns across 7 bases. This CDR3 region has 15 residues. Losses at the gene ends were 7 bases for V and 7 bases for J; bases not matched to a gene: 15.

This chain joins TRBV7-2 and TRBJ1-4; maybe TRBD1 (6 bases). This CDR3 has 17 amino acids. CDR1 is SGHTA and CDR2 is FQGNSA in the germline V gene. With 1 base removed from V and 4 bases from J, the gap between germline ends came to 16 bases. The CDR3 here is CASSLGGMGARNEKLFF. The DNA of the CDR3 is TGTGCCAGCAGCTTAGGGGGGATGGGGGCGCGTAATGAAAAACTGTTTTTT. The full variable domain, in which reference TRBV7-2 and TRBJ1-4 provide the parts outside the CDR3, is GAGVSQSPSNKVTEKGKDVELRCDPISGHTALYWYRQSLGQGLEFLIYFQGNSAPDKSGLPSDRFSAERTGGSVSTLTIQRTQQEDSAVYLCASSLGGMGARNEKLFFGSGTQLSVL.

The CDR3 is CASSFRGARRTEAFF. CDR3 in DNA: TGTGCCAGCAGTTTCCGAGGGGCCCGGCGAACTGAAGCTTTCTTT. The chain is built from TRBV7-2 and TRBJ1-1, with D possibly matching TRBD1 (5 bases). The V and J ends lost 6 bases and 5 bases respectively, with 19 bases between them. The germline V gene has CDR1 SGHTA and CDR2 FQGNSA. The CDR3 has 15 residues. Full variable domain (rest looked up from reference TRBV7-2 and TRBJ1-1): GAGVSQSPSNKVTEKGKDVELRCDPISGHTALYWYRQSLGQGLEFLIYFQGNSAPDKSGLPSDRFSAERTGGSVSTLTIQRTQQEDSAVYLCASSFRGARRTEAFFGQGTRLTVV.